The 28 T cell receptor beta chains listed next were all sequenced from one sample in a study of blood T cell repertoires in COVID-19. Clones were sequenced by immunoSEQ multiplex PCR, and TCRdb holds only the in-frame ones, with some missing. The sample holds about 220,000 clones; 85% to 90% are singletons and the top ten take 3% to 3.5%. Sequencing was performed on PBMCs or T cells enriched from blood (not recorded which). The receptors originated from a woman aged 18-29 years in a cohort exposed to, infected with or recovered from COVID-19 (not recorded which).

CDR3 DNA sequence: TGTGCCAGCAGCTTATCAGGCGCTGAAGCTTTCTTT. As protein: CASSLSGAEAFF. This chain connects TRBV5-5 to TRBJ1-1; unclear D gene. Germline CDR1 SGHKS, CDR2 YYEKEE (reference sequence). The CDR3 has 12 amino acids. With 2 bases removed from V and 6 bases from J, the gap between germline ends came to 8 bases.

This clone has just a few counts. The J gene is TRBJ2-7, the V gene TRBV5-4, with 7 bases that match TRBD1. The CDR3 consists of 14 residues. Germline V lookup: CDR1 SGHNT, CDR2 YYREEE (reference sequence). Germline trimming cut 3 bases from V and 2 bases from J; bases unmatched to any gene: 5. The CDR3 nucleotides read TGTGCCAGCAGCTCTACAGGGGACCCCTACGAGCAGTACTTC. Its protein product is CASSSTGDPYEQYF.

This clone was recorded only once. The chain combines TRBV29-1 with TRBJ2-2, with D perhaps TRBD1 (8 bases). V gave up 6 bases and J gave up 2 bases, with 16 bases separating them. CDR1 SQVTM and CDR2 ANQGSEA come from the germline V gene. CDR3 size: 15 residues. CDR3 in amino acids: CSVQGGAANTGELFF. The CDR3 DNA reads TGCAGCGTACAGGGGGGGGCCGCAAACACCGGGGAGCTGTTTTTT.

For this clone: The junction departs from germline at one end; a sequencing error may be responsible. This chain joins TRBV7-7 and TRBJ2-5; the match to TRBD2 covers 10 bases. The CDR3 length is 16 residues. CDR1 is SSHAT, CDR2 FNYEAQ, per germline (reference sequence). CDR3 sequence reads: CASSLLSGGNQETQYF. The CDR3, as DNA: TGTGCTAGCAGCTTACTTAGCGGGGGGAACCAAGAGACCCAGTACTTC.

The CDR3 DNA is TGTGCCAGCAGTAAACGGGCTAGCGGGAGTTTAAACTCCGGGGAGCTGTTTTTT. Encoded protein: CASSKRASGSLNSGELFF. The chain has TRBV11-3 and TRBJ2-2; 10 bases match TRBD2. Germline V gene sequence: CDR1 SGHNT, CDR2 YENEEA. The V and J ends lost 6 bases and 6 bases, in that order; junction bases with no gene match: 16. The CDR3 is made up of 18 amino acids.

Comment on this clone: Different DNA sequences within this sample yield the same CDR3. The chain carries TRBV3-1 (or the pseudogene TRBV3-2) and TRBJ1-2; D is possibly TRBD1 (5 bases). CDR3 length equals 11 residues. The germline V gene encodes CDR1 LGHDT and CDR2 YNNKEL (reference sequence). Trimming took off 1 base at V and 8 bases at J, with 5 bases between the two ends. This CDR3 is CASSQGGGYTF. The CDR3 DNA reads as TGTGCCAGCAGCCAAGGGGGCGGCTACACCTTC.

The V gene is TRBV10-2, the J gene TRBJ1-2, with TRBD1 identical over 10 bases. The trim removed 6 bases at V and 2 bases at J, leaving 3 bases unmatched. Germline V gene sequence: CDR1 WSHSY, CDR2 SAAADI. The CDR3 contains 14 residues. The CDR3 loop is CASRPGQGNYGYTF. Here the CDR3 DNA reads TGCGCCAGCAGGCCGGGACAGGGGAACTATGGCTACACCTTC.

V is TRBV5-5 and J is TRBJ1-4; maybe TRBD1 (5 bases). Per germline, CDR1 SGHKS and CDR2 YYEKEE (reference sequence). This CDR3 is 16 amino acids long. The germline V and J ends were trimmed by 4 bases and 2 bases, with 15 bases remaining between them. CDR3 amino acids: CASSLARGTTNEKLFF. In nucleotides, the CDR3 is TGTGCCAGCAGCCTTGCACGGGGGACCACTAATGAAAAACTGTTTTTT.

The chain has TRBV2 and TRBJ2-2, with TRBD2 as a possible D gene (6 bases). Per the germline V gene, CDR1 is SNHLY and CDR2 is FYNNEI. Trimming took off 6 bases at V and 3 bases at J, with 23 bases between the two ends. The CDR3 is made up of 18 amino acids. CDR3 region: CASRPFGLTGAYTGELFF. The CDR3 DNA is TGTGCCAGCAGACCCTTTGGACTAACCGGGGCTTACACCGGGGAGCTGTTTTTT. Combining the CDR3 with reference TRBV2 and TRBJ2-2 gives the whole variable domain EPEVTQTPSHQVTQMGQEVILRCVPISNHLYFYWYRQILGQKVEFLVSFYNNEISEKSEIFDDQFSVERPDGSNFTLKIRSTKLEDSAMYFCASRPFGLTGAYTGELFFGEGSRLTVL.

The CDR3 sequence: CASSQATVYSGANVLTF. In DNA form, the CDR3 reads TGTGCCAGCAGCCAGGCGACCGTCTACTCTGGGGCCAACGTCCTGACTTTC. The genes are TRBV11-3 and TRBJ2-6; D not certain. Germline V gene sequence: CDR1 SGHNT, CDR2 YENEEA. V was shortened by 5 bases and J by 0 bases, with 14 bases between the two germline ends. The CDR3 is 17 amino acids. The full variable domain, completed using reference TRBV11-3 and TRBJ2-6, is EAGVVQSPRYKIIEKKQPVAFWCNPISGHNTLYWYLQNLGQGPELLIRYENEEAVDDSQLPKDRFSAERLKGVDSTLKIQPAELGDSAVYLCASSQATVYSGANVLTFGAGSRLTVL.

The V gene is TRBV19, the J gene TRBJ1-1; D ambiguous. CDR3 length: 13 amino acids. Trimming took off 10 bases at V and 2 bases at J, with 14 bases between the two ends. Germline V gene sequence: CDR1 LNHDA, CDR2 SQIVND (reference sequence). The CDR3 coding sequence is TGTGCCACCTTGCCCACCGGTAACACTGAAGCTTTCTTT. Protein product: CATLPTGNTEAFF.

The chain employs TRBV2 and TRBJ2-7; possibly TRBD1 for D (5 bases). The V end lost 8 bases, the J end lost 3 bases, and 11 bases lay between the germline ends. CDR1 and CDR2 (germline): SNHLY, FYNNEI. The CDR3 spans 12 residues. CDR3 amino acids: CASRSDSYEQYF. Written as DNA, the CDR3 is TGTGCCAGCCGTTCCGACAGCTACGAGCAGTACTTC.

This chain uses TRBV3-1 (or the pseudogene TRBV3-2) with TRBJ2-7; the match to TRBD2 covers 10 bases. V trimming: 4 bases; J trimming: 7 bases; junction bases outside the gene matches: 10. Germline values: CDR1 LGHDT, CDR2 YNNKEL (reference sequence). This CDR3 has 15 residues. The CDR3 sequence: CASSPQTSGIGEQYF. The CDR3 DNA follows: TGTGCCAGCAGCCCACAAACTAGCGGGATAGGGGAGCAGTACTTC.

The gene calls are TRBV2 and TRBJ2-7; the match to TRBD2 covers 8 bases. Trimming took 1 base from V and 3 from J; bases not matched to a gene: 5. CDR3 length equals 15 residues. Per the germline V gene, CDR1 is SNHLY and CDR2 is FYNNEI. For the CDR3, the DNA is TGTGCCAGCAGTGAAGGACTAGCGTCGGTCTACGAGCAGTACTTC. This sequence encodes CASSEGLASVYEQYF.

The rearrangement links TRBV10-1 to TRBJ2-1, with 14 bases matching TRBD2. Trimming at V came to 3 bases and at J to 3 bases, leaving 1 base not matched to a gene. This CDR3 has 16 amino acids. Germline CDR1 WNHNN, CDR2 SYGVQD (reference sequence). CDR3 sequence (DNA): TGCGCCAGCAGTGAAGGGACTAGCGGGAGCTACAATGAGCAGTTCTTC. It yields the protein CASSEGTSGSYNEQFF.

This chain connects TRBV11-2 to TRBJ2-1; 7 bases are a match to TRBD2. J lost 3 bases, V lost 2 bases, and 4 bases had no gene match. The CDR3 is 15 amino acids. The V gene's germline CDR1 is SGHAT and CDR2 FQNNGV. CDR3 nucleotides: TGTGCCAGCAGCTTAATAGCGGGTGGCTACAATGAGCAGTTCTTC. Its translation is CASSLIAGGYNEQFF.

This chain links TRBV30 with TRBJ2-2; D is possibly TRBD2 (5 bases). The germline V gene has CDR1 GTSNPN and CDR2 SVGIG (reference sequence). The CDR3 sequence is 12 residues long. V was trimmed by 4 bases and J by 6 bases, leaving 9 bases between them. The CDR3 DNA reads as TGTGCCTGGACCCCGGGGTCCGGGGAGCTGTTTTTT. Amino acids: CAWTPGSGELFF.

The rearrangement links TRBV7-3 to TRBJ2-3; 13 positions agree with TRBD2. This CDR3 is 14 amino acids long. Unmatched junction bases numbered 4, after V lost 4 bases and J lost 9 bases. Germline assignment: CDR1 SGHTA and CDR2 FQGTGA. The CDR3 sequence: CASSSGTSGTTQYF. The DNA of the CDR3 is TGTGCCAGCAGCTCAGGGACTAGCGGGACAACGCAGTATTTT.

V gene TRBV3-1 (or the pseudogene TRBV3-2) combines with J gene TRBJ2-1; 9 nucleotides agree with TRBD1. The CDR3 spans 13 residues. The V segment lost 8 bases and the J segment 8 bases; nucleotides outside the gene matches: 7. Germline CDR1 is LGHDT and CDR2 is YNNKEL (reference sequence). This CDR3 reads CASPGQGSHEQFF. The CDR3 DNA follows: TGTGCCAGCCCGGGACAGGGATCCCATGAGCAGTTCTTC.

CDR3 in DNA: TGTGCCAGCAGCTTAGCTGCGGTACTCGCGAACACCGGGGAGCTGTTTTTT. This encodes CASSLAAVLANTGELFF. The chain links TRBV11-3 to TRBJ2-2; no reliable D call. The germline V gene has CDR1 SGHNT and CDR2 YENEEA. Trimming took 1 base from V and 0 from J, leaving 12 bases between them. The CDR3 consists of 17 residues. The complete variable domain, with remaining parts taken from reference TRBV11-3 and TRBJ2-2, reads EAGVVQSPRYKIIEKKQPVAFWCNPISGHNTLYWYLQNLGQGPELLIRYENEEAVDDSQLPKDRFSAERLKGVDSTLKIQPAELGDSAVYLCASSLAAVLANTGELFFGEGSRLTVL.

The chain combines TRBV2 with TRBJ2-3; the match to TRBD2 covers 9 bases. The CDR3 totals 15 residues. V was clipped by 3 bases and J by 5 bases; unmatched bases: 6. From germline, CDR1 is SNHLY and CDR2 FYNNEI. CDR3: CASSERRGGEDTQYF. The CDR3, as DNA: TGTGCCAGCAGTGAGCGGCGGGGGGGAGAAGATACGCAGTATTTT.

The V and J genes are TRBV5-1 and TRBJ1-3; D is ambiguous. The CDR3 sequence is 16 residues long. Between the trimmed V and J ends, which lost 0 bases and 0 bases, there was a span of 10 bases. Germline assignment: CDR1 SGHRS and CDR2 YFSETQ. Here the CDR3 DNA reads TGCGCCAGCAGCTTGGGGCAGGCGAACTCTGGAAACACCATATATTTT. It translates to CASSLGQANSGNTIYF.

The chain recombines TRBV11-1 with TRBJ2-1; TRBD2 matches 12 bases. The junction had 6 bases not matched to a gene; V was cut back by 5 bases and J by 7 bases. The germline V gene has CDR1 SGHAT and CDR2 FQDESV (reference sequence). This CDR3 contains 15 residues. CDR3 region: CASSRRLAGDNEQFF. Here the CDR3 DNA reads TGTGCCAGCAGCCGACGACTAGCGGGAGATAATGAGCAGTTCTTC.

V gene TRBV2 combines with J gene TRBJ1-2; 10 nucleotides agree with TRBD1. The CDR3 loop spans 12 amino acids. V gave up 8 bases and J gave up 6 bases; unmatched junction bases: 3. The V gene's germline CDR1 is SNHLY and CDR2 FYNNEI. The CDR3 DNA follows: TGTGCCAGCGGGACAGGGGCAAATGGCTACACCTTC. Its translation: CASGTGANGYTF.

The rearrangement links TRBV7-2 to TRBJ2-2; tentative D call: TRBD1 (6 bases). Germline values: CDR1 SGHTA, CDR2 FQGNSA. The CDR3 has 16 amino acids. The V and J ends lost 1 base and 1 base respectively, with 10 bases between them. DNA for the CDR3: TGTGCCAGCAGCTTAGTGGGGACAAAGAACACCGGGGAGCTGTTTTTT. Its translation is CASSLVGTKNTGELFF.

V gene TRBV19 combines with J gene TRBJ2-4; 7 positions agree with TRBD2. J lost 7 bases, V lost 5 bases, and 20 bases had no gene match. This CDR3 is built from 18 residues. From germline, CDR1 is LNHDA and CDR2 SQIVND (reference sequence). CDR3 amino acids: CASSGGTGTTPTLNIQYF. CDR3 nucleotide sequence: TGTGCCAGTAGTGGAGGGACCGGGACTACCCCAACCCTGAACATTCAGTACTTC. Based on the CDR3 plus reference TRBV19 and TRBJ2-4, the full variable domain is DGGITQSPKYLFRKEGQNVTLSCEQNLNHDAMYWYRQDPGQGLRLIYYSQIVNDFQKGDIAEGYSVSREKKESFPLTVTSAQKNPTAFYLCASSGGTGTTPTLNIQYFGAGTRLSVL.

The rearrangement joins TRBV5-1 to TRBJ2-5; tentatively, D is TRBD1 (6 bases). In germline, CDR1 is SGHRS, CDR2 YFSETQ. The CDR3 is 15 amino acids. V dropped 7 bases and J dropped 0 bases, with 16 bases sitting between them. Here the CDR3 reads CASLRLGGNQETQYF. CDR3 DNA sequence: TGCGCCAGCCTTCGGCTTGGGGGCAACCAAGAGACCCAGTACTTC.

V is TRBV23-1 and J is TRBJ1-1; 7 nucleotides line up with TRBD1. TRBV23-1 is an ORF; its function is uncertain. The junction had 15 bases not matched to a gene; V was cut back by 3 bases and J by 5 bases. This CDR3 spans 17 amino acids. The CDR3 here is CASSHPPADRNETEAFF. The DNA for the CDR3 is TGCGCCAGCAGTCACCCCCCAGCGGACAGGAATGAAACTGAAGCTTTCTTT.